This T cell receptor (beta chain) originates from a study of control samples from healthy donors and cancer patients. Germline V gene sequence: CDR1 SGHRS, CDR2 YFSETQ. The germline V and J ends were trimmed by 2 bases and 4 bases, with 24 bases remaining between them. CDR3 length equals 18 residues. The data were produced by immunoSEQ multiplex PCR, yet TCRdb's version contains in-frame clones alone and is incomplete. The table has 75,000 to 90,000 clones, 86% seen once. Sequenced input: blood. This receptor was taken from a man between 25 and 39 years old in good health. The chain joins TRBV5-1 to TRBJ1-2, with D unclear. For the CDR3, the DNA is TGCGCCAGCAGCTTTGACTTGTGGGCCTCCGCCCCTAGCTATGGCTACACCTTC. The encoded protein is CASSFDLWASAPSYGYTF.